The clone carrying this T cell receptor (beta chain) was observed at least ten times. The antigen is unknown. The data derive from a study of tumor-infiltrating lymphocytes in primary liver carcinoma. Study observations and caveats: The top-250-clone fraction was significantly higher in tumors than in blood (p = 0.039). Overlap in tumor-adjacent and tumor-blood pairs fell below that of tumor region pairs.

With 5 bases clipped from V and 3 bases from J, the junction kept 1 base outside the gene matches. The CDR3 contains 13 residues. The investigators made TCR beta cDNA from approximately 510 ng total RNA, using a constant-region primer. Each TCR beta library was derived from three nested multiplex PCR rounds that employed slightly modified ARM-PCR. Running around 9 cycles apiece, the first two PCR rounds relied on TRBV1-TRBV30 forward primers together with a C-beta reverse primer. TCRdb recomputed calls from the multiplex PCR reads with MiXCR, one row per CDR3 protein. This repertoire shows 100,000 or so distinct CDR3 sequences, around 73% found once; its top ten account for 9% to 15%. Investigators took RNA and DNA out together from 20-30 mg of unsorted bulk tissue.

The sequence came from an older woman with primary liver carcinoma and hepatitis B virus infection. The chain is built from TRBV12-3 or TRBV12-4 and TRBJ2-5, with 9 bases lining up with TRBD1. Sequenced sample: liver tumor tissue from sampling region 2. The subset here: tumor region T2, inferior pole. The CDR3 bases are TGTGCCAGCAGTCGGACAGGGGAAGAGACCCAGTACTTC. Translating gives CASSRTGEETQYF.